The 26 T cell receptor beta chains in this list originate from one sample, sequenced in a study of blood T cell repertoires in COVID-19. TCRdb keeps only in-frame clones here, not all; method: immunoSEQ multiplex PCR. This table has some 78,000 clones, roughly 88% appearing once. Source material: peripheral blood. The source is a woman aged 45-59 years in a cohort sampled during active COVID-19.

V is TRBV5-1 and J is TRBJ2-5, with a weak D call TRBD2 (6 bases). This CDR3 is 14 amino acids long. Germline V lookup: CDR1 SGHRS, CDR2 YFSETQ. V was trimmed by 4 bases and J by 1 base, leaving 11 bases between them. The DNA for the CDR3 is TGCGCCAGCAGCACCGGGGGTCCCCAAGAGACCCAGTACTTC. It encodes CASSTGGPQETQYF.

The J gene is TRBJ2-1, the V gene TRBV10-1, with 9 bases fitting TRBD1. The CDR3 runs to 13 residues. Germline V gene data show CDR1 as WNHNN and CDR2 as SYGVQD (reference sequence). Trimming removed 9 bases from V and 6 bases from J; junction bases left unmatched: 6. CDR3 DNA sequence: TGCGCCAGGGGGACAGGGAAAGGCAATGAGCAGTTCTTC. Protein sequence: CARGTGKGNEQFF.

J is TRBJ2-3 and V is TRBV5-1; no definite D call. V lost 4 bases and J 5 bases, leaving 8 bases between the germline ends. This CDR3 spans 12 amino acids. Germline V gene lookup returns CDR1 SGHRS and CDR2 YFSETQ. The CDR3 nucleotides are TGCGCCAGCAGCCCACAGTTAGATACGCAGTATTTT. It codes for CASSPQLDTQYF.

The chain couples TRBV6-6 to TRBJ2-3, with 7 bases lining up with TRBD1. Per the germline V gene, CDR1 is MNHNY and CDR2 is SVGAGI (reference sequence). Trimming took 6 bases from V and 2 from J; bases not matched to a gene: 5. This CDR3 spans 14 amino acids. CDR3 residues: CASSPGQTTDTQYF. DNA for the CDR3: TGTGCCAGCAGCCCGGGACAGACCACAGATACGCAGTATTTT.

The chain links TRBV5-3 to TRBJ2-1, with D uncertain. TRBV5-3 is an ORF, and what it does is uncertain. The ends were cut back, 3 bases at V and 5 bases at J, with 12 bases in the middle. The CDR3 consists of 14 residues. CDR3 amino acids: CARSWAKPDNEQFF. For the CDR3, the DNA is TGTGCCAGAAGCTGGGCAAAGCCTGACAATGAGCAGTTCTTC.

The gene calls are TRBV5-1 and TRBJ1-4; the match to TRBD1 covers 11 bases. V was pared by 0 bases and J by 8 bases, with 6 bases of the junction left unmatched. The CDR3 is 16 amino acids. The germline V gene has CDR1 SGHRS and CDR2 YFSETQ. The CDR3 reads CASSLGTGGLREKLFF. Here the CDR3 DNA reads TGCGCCAGCAGCTTGGGGACAGGGGGCCTTCGGGAAAAACTGTTTTTT.

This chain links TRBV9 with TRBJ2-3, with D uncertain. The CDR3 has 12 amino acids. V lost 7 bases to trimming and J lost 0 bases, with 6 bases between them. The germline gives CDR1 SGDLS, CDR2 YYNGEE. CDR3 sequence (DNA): TGTGCCAGCGGTACTAGCACAGATACGCAGTATTTT. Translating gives CASGTSTDTQYF.

The CDR3 spells CASSDTSGRARSSYEQYF. The CDR3 DNA follows: TGCGCCAGCAGTGATACTAGCGGGAGGGCTCGGAGCTCCTACGAGCAGTACTTC. The chain has TRBV10-2 and TRBJ2-7; 13 bases map to TRBD2. V gave up 3 bases and J gave up 0 bases; unmatched junction bases: 8. The CDR3 runs to 18 residues. Looked up from germline, CDR1 is WSHSY and CDR2 is SAAADI.

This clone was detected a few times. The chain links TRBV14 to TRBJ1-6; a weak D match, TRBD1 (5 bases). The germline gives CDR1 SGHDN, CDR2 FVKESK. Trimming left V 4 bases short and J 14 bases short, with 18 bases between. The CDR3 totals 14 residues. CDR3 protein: CASSLSSGKQALHF. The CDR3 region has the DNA TGTGCCAGCAGCCTCTCCAGTGGGAAACAGGCCCTCCACTTT.

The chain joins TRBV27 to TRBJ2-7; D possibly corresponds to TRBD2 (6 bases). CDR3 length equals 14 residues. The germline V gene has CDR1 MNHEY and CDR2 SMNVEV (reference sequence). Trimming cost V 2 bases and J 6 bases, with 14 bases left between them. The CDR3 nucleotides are TGTGCCAGCAGTTTAAGGCGGGACGGTCCCGAGCAGTACTTC. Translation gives CASSLRRDGPEQYF.

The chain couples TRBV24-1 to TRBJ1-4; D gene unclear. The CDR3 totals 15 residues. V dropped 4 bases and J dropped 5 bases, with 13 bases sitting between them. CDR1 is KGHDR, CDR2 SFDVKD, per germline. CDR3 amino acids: CATSDPGSSNEKLFF. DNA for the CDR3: TGTGCCACCAGTGACCCCGGGTCCTCAAATGAAAAACTGTTTTTT.

CDR3: CSVGDRVAVGYTF. The CDR3 DNA is TGCAGCGTTGGTGACAGGGTAGCTGTCGGCTACACCTTC. This sequence joins TRBV29-1 and TRBJ1-2; TRBD1 matches at 7 bases. CDR1 is SQVTM and CDR2 is ANQGSEA in the germline V gene. CDR3 length: 13 residues. With V trimmed by 4 bases and J by 8 bases, 10 bases remained unmatched.

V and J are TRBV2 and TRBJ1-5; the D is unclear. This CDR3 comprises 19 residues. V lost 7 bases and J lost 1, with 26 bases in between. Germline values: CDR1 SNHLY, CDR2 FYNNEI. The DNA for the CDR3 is TGTGCCAGCACCGATGGGAGAGGGAATCGTAGGAGCAGCAATCAGCCCCAGCATTTT. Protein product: CASTDGRGNRRSSNQPQHF.

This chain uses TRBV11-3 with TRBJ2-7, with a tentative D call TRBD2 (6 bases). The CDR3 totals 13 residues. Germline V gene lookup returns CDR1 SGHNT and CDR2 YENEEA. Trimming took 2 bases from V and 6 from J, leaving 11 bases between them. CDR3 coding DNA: TGTGCCAGCAGCTTAACTAGCCTCTCCGAGCAGTACTTC. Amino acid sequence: CASSLTSLSEQYF.

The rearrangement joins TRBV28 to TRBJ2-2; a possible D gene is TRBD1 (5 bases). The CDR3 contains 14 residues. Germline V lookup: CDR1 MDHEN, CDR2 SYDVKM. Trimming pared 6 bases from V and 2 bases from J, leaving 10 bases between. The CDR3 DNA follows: TGTGCCAGCAGAGTAGGGGCAAACACCGGGGAGCTGTTTTTT. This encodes CASRVGANTGELFF.

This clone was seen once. CDR3 sequence: CASPPPTQGIPSDTEAFF. The CDR3 nucleotides read TGTGCCAGCCCTCCGCCGACGCAGGGGATCCCTTCCGACACTGAAGCTTTCTTT. The rearrangement uses TRBV28 and TRBJ1-1; possibly TRBD1 for D (6 bases). Trimming stripped 8 bases from V and 3 bases from J, with 28 bases between. Germline assignment: CDR1 MDHEN and CDR2 SYDVKM. The CDR3 sequence is 18 residues long.

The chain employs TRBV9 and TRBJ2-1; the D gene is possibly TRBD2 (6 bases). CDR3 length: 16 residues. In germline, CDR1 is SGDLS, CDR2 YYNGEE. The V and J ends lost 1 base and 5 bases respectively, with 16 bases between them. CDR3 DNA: TGTGCCAGCAGCGTAACCCTAGTGGAGGGGAACAATGAGCAGTTCTTC. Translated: CASSVTLVEGNNEQFF.

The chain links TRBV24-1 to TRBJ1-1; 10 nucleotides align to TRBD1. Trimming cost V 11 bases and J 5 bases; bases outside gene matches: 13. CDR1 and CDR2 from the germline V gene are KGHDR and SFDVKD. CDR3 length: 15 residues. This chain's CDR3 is CAITGSGTGATEAFF. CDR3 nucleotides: TGTGCCATTACAGGATCCGGGACAGGGGCGACTGAAGCTTTCTTT.

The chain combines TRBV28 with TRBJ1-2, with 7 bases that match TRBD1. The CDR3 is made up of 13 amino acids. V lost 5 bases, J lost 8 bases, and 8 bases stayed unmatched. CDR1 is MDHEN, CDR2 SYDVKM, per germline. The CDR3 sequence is CASSPDRVRGYTF. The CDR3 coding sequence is TGTGCCAGCAGTCCTGACAGGGTGCGGGGCTACACCTTC.

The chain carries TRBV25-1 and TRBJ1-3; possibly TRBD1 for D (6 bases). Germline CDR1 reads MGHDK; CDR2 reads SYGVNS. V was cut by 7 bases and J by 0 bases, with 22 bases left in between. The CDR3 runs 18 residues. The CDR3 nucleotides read TGTGCCAGCACCTTGGGATTGGACAGTAGGACCTCTGGAAACACCATATATTTT. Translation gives CASTLGLDSRTSGNTIYF.

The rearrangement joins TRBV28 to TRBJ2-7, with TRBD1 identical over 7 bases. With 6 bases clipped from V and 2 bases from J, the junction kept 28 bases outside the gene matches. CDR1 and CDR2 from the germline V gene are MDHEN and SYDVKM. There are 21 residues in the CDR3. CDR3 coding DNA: TGTGCCAGCAGCTGGCCGACCCTAGGAGAGGGGGCCACCCGGTCTCCCTACGAGCAGTACTTC. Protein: CASSWPTLGEGATRSPYEQYF.

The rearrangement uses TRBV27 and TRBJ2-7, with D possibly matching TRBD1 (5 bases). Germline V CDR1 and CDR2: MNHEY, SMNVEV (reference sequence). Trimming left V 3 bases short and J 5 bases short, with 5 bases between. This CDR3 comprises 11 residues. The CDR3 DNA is TGTGCCAGCAGTTTCAGGGACGAGCAGTACTTC. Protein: CASSFRDEQYF.

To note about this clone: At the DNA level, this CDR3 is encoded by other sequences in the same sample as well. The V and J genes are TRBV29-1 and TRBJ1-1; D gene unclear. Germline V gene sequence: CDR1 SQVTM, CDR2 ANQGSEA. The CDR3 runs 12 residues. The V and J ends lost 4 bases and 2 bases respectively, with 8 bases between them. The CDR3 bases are TGCAGCGTTGTACCAGTTAACACTGAAGCTTTCTTT. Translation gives CSVVPVNTEAFF.

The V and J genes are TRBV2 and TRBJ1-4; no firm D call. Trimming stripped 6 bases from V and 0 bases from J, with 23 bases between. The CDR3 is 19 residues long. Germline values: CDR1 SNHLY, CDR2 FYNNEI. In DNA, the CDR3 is TGTGCCAGCAGCGCCCGGGTTGGCAGAAAAGACGCAACTAATGAAAAACTGTTTTTT. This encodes CASSARVGRKDATNEKLFF. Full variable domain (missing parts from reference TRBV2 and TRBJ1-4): EPEVTQTPSHQVTQMGQEVILRCVPISNHLYFYWYRQILGQKVEFLVSFYNNEISEKSEIFDDQFSVERPDGSNFTLKIRSTKLEDSAMYFCASSARVGRKDATNEKLFFGSGTQLSVL.

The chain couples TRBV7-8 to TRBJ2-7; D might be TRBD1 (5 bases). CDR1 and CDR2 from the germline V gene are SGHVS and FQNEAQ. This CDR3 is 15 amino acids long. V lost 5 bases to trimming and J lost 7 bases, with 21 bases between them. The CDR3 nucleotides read TGTGCCAGCAGCCCAGGTCAGGGCCAACCGAGGGAGCAGTACTTC. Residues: CASSPGQGQPREQYF.

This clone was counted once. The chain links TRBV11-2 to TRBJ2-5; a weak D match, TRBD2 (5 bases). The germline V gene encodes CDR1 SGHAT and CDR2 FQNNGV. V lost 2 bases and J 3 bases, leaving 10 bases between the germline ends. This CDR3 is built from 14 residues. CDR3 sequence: CASSLSGLEETQYF. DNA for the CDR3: TGTGCCAGCAGCTTAAGCGGACTGGAAGAGACCCAGTACTTC. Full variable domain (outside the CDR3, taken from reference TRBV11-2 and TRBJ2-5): EAGVAQSPRYKIIEKRQSVAFWCNPISGHATLYWYQQILGQGPKLLIQFQNNGVVDDSQLPKDRFSAERLKGVDSTLKIQPAKLEDSAVYLCASSLSGLEETQYFGPGTRLLVL.